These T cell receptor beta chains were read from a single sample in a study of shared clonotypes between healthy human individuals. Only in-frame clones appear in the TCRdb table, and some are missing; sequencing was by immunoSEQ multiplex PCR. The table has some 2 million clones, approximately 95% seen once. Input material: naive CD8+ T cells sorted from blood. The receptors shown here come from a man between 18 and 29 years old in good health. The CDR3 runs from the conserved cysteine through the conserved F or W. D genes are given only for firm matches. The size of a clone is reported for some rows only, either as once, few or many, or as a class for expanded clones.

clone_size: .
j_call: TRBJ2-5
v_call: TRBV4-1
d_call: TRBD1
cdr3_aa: CASNPNPGTGGQETQYF
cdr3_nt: TGCGCCAGCAACCCTAATCCAGGGACAGGGGGCCAAGAGACCCAGTACTTC

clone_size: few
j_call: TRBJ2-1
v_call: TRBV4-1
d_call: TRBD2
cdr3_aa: CASSPLIAGGYNEQFF
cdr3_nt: TGCGCCAGCAGCCCTTTGATAGCGGGAGGTTACAATGAGCAGTTCTTC

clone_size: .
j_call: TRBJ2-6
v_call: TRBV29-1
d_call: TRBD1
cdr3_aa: CSVAGTGGLWTNGGANVLTF
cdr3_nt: TGCAGCGTAGCCGGGACAGGGGGCCTCTGGACCAATGGTGGGGCCAACGTCCTGACTTTC

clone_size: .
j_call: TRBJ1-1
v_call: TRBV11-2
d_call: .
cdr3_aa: CASSSIQGEAFF
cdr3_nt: TGTGCCAGCAGTTCAATTCAGGGGGAAGCTTTCTTT

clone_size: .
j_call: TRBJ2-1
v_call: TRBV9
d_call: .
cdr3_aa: CASSAGTWNEQFF
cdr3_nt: TGTGCCAGCAGCGCGGGGACCTGGAATGAGCAGTTCTTC

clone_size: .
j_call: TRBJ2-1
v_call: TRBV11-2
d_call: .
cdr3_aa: CASSLGSRAFSYNEQFF
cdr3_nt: TGTGCCAGCAGCTTAGGGTCTAGGGCCTTCTCCTACAATGAGCAGTTCTTC

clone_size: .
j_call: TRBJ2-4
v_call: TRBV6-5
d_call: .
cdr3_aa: CASSYREGAKNIQYF
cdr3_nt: TGTGCCAGCAGTTACAGGGAAGGAGCCAAAAACATTCAGTACTTC

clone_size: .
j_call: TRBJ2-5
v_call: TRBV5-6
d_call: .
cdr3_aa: CASSWDGEEETQYF
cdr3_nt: TGTGCCAGCAGCTGGGACGGGGAAGAAGAGACCCAGTACTTC

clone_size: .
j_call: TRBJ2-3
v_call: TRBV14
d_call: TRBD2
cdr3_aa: CASSQLAGGHGTDTQYF
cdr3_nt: TGTGCCAGCAGCCAACTAGCGGGGGGGCATGGCACAGATACGCAGTATTTT

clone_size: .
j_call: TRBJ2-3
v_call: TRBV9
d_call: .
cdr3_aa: CASSAQGSGSTDTQYF
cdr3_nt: TGTGCCAGCAGCGCCCAGGGGTCGGGCAGCACAGATACGCAGTATTTT

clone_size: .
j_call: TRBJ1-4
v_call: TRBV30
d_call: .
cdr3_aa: CACIASLGLPGSEKLFF
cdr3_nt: TGTGCCTGCATCGCCAGCCTTGGTCTCCCAGGCTCCGAAAAACTGTTTTTT

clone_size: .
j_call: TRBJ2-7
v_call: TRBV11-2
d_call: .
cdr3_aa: CASSFTGNEQYF
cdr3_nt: TGTGCCAGCAGCTTTACAGGGAACGAGCAGTACTTC

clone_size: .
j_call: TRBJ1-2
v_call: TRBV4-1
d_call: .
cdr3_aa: CASSQGWGKIGYTF
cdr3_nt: TGCGCCAGCAGCCAAGGGTGGGGTAAGATCGGCTACACCTTC